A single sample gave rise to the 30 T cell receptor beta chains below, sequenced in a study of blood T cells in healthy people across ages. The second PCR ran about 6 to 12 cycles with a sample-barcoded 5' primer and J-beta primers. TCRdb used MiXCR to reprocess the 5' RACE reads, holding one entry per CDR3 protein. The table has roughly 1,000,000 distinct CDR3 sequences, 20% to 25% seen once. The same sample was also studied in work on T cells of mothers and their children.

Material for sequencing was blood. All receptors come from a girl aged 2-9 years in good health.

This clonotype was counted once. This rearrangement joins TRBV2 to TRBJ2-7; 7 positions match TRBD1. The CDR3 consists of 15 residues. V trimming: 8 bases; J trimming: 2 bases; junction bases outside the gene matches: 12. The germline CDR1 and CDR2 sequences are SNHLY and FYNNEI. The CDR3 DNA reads TGTGCCAGCCCTTGTAGGACAGGATCTGCCTACGAGCAGTACTTC. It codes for CASPCRTGSAYEQYF.

The CDR3 loop reads CSVEDLAGQETQYF. CDR3 coding DNA: TGCAGCGTTGAAGATTTGGCAGGTCAAGAGACCCAGTACTTC. The V and J genes are TRBV29-1 and TRBJ2-5, with unresolved D. Trimming stripped 0 bases from V and 2 bases from J, with 10 bases between. The V gene's germline CDR1 is SQVTM and CDR2 ANQGSEA. The CDR3 spans 14 residues.

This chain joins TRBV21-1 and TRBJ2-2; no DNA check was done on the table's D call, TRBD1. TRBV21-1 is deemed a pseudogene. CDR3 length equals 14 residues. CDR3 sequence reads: CASSARVNTGELFF. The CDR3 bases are TGTGCCAGCAGCGCCAGGGTCAACACCGGGGAGCTGTTTTTT.

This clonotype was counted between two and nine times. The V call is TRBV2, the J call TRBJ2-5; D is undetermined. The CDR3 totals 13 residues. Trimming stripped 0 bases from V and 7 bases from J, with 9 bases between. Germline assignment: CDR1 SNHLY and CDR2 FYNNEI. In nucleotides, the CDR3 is TGTGCCAGCAGTGAAGCTGAAATGGGGACCCAGTACTTC. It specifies CASSEAEMGTQYF.

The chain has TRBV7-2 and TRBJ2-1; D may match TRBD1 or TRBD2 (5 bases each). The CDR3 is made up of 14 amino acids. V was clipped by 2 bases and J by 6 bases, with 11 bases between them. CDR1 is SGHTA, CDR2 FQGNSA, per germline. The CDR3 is CASSLILGGNEQFF. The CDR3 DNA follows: TGTGCCAGCAGCTTAATCCTTGGGGGCAATGAGCAGTTCTTC.

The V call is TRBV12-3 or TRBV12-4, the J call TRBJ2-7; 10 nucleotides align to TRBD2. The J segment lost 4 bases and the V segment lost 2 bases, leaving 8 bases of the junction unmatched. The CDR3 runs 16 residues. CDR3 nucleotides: TGTGCCAGCAGTTTACAGGCTAGCGGGAGAATGTACGAGCAGTACTTC. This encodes CASSLQASGRMYEQYF.

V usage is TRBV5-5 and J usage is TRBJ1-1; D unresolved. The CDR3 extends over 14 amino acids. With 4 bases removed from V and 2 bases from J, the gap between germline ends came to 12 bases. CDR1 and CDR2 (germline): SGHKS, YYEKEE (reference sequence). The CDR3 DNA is TGTGCCAGCAGCCCGTTCTTGGCAAACACTGAAGCTTTCTTT. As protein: CASSPFLANTEAFF.

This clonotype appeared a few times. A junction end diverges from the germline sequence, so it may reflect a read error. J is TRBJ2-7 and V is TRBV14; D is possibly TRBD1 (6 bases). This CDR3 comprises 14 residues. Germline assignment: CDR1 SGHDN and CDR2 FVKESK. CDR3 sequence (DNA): TGTGCCAGCAGCCTGACAGGAGTTACCTATGAGCAGTACTTC. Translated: CASSLTGVTYEQYF.

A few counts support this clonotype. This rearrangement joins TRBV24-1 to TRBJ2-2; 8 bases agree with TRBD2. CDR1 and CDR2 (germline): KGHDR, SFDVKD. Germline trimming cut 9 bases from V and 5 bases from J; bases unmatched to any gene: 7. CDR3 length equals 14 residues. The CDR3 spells CATSLERETGELFF. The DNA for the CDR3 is TGTGCCACCTCCCTGGAGCGGGAGACCGGGGAGCTGTTTTTT.

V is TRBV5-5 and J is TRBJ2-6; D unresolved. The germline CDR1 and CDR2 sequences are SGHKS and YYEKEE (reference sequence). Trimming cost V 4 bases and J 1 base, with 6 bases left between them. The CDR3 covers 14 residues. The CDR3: CASSHGSGANVLTF. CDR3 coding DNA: TGTGCCAGCAGCCATGGTTCTGGGGCCAACGTCCTGACTTTC. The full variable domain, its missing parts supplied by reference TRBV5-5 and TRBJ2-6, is DAGVTQSPTHLIKTRGQQVTLRCSPISGHKSVSWYQQVLGQGPQFIFQYYEKEERGRGNFPDRFSARQFPNYSSELNVNALLLGDSALYLCASSHGSGANVLTFGAGSRLTVL.

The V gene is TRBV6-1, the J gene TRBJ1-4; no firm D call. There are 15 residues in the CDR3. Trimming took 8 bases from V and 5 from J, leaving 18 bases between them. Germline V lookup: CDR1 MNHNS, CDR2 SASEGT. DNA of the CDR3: TGTGCCAGCTCCGAAAGACCTGCGGGGAATGAAAAACTGTTTTTT. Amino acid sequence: CASSERPAGNEKLFF.

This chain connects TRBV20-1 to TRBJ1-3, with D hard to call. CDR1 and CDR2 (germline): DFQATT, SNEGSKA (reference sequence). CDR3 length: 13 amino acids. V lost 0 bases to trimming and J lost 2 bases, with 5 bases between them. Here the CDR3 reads CSARDTPGNTIYF. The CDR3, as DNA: TGCAGTGCTAGAGATACTCCTGGAAACACCATATATTTT.

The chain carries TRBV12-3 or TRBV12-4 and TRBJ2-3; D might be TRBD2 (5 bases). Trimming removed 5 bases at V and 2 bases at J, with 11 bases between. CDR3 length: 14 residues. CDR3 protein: CASSLERITDTQYF. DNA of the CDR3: TGTGCCAGCAGTCTAGAGCGGATCACAGATACGCAGTATTTT.

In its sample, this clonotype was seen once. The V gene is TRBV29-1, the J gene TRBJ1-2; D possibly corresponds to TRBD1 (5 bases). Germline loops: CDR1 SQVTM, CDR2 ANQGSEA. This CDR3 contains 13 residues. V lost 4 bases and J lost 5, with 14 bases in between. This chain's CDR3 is CSVGGGVVYGYTF. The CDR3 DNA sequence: TGCAGCGTTGGAGGAGGGGTTGTTTATGGCTACACCTTC.

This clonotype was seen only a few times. The CDR3 protein is CASSSGQDSEKLFF. For the CDR3, the DNA is TGCGCCAGCAGCTCGGGACAGGATTCGGAGAAACTGTTTTTT. The chain has TRBV5-1 and TRBJ1-4; 8 nucleotides agree with TRBD1. The J segment lost 11 bases and the V segment lost 3 bases, leaving 9 bases of the junction unmatched. In germline, CDR1 is SGHRS, CDR2 YFSETQ. The CDR3 loop spans 14 amino acids.

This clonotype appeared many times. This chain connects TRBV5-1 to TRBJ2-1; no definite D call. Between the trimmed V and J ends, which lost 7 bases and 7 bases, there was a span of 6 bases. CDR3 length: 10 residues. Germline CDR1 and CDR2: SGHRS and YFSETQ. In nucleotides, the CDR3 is TGCGCCAGCCGTGGAAATGAGCAGTTCTTC. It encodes CASRGNEQFF.

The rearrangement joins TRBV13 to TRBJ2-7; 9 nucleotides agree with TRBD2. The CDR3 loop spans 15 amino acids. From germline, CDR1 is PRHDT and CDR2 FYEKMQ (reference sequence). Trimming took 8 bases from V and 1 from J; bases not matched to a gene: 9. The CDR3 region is CASLISGSGSYEQYF. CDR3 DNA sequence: TGTGCCAGCCTCATTAGCGGGAGTGGATCCTACGAGCAGTACTTC.

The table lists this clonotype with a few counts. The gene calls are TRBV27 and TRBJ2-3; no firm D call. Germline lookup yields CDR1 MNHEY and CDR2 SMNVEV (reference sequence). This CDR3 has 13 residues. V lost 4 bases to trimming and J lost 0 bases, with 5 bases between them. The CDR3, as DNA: TGTGCCAGCAGTTGGGAAAGCACAGATACGCAGTATTTT. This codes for CASSWESTDTQYF.

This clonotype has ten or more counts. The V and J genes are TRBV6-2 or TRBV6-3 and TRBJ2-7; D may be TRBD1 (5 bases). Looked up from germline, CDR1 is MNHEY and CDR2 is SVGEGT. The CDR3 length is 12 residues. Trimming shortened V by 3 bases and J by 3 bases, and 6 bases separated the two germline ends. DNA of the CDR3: TGTGCCAGCAGTTATGGACACTACGAGCAGTACTTC. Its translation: CASSYGHYEQYF.

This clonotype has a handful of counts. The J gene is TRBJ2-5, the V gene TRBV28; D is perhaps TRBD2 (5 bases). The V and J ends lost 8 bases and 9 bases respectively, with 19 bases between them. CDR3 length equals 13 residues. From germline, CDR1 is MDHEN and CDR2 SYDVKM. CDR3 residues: CASVATGTLAQYF. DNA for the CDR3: TGTGCCAGCGTCGCGACGGGAACCCTGGCCCAGTACTTC.

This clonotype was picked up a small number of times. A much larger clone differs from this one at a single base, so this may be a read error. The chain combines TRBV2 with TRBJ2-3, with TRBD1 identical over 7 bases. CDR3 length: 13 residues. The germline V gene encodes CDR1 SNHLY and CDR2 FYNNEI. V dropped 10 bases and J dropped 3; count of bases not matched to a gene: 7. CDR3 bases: TGTGCCAACGCAACAGGGGATACAGATACGCAGTATTTT. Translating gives CANATGDTDTQYF.

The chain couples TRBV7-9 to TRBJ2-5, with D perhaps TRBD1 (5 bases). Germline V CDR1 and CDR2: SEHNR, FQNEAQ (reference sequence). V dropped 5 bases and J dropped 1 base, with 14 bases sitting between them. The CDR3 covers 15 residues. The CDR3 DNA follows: TGTGCCAGCAGCGAGATCACAGGACCCCAAGAGACCCAGTACTTC. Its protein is CASSEITGPQETQYF.

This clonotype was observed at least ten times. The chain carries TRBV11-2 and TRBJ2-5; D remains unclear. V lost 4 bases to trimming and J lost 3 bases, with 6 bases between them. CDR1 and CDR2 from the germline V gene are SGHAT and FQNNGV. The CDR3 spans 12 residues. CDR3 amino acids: CASSSWEETQYF. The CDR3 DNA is TGTGCCAGCAGCTCGTGGGAAGAGACCCAGTACTTC.

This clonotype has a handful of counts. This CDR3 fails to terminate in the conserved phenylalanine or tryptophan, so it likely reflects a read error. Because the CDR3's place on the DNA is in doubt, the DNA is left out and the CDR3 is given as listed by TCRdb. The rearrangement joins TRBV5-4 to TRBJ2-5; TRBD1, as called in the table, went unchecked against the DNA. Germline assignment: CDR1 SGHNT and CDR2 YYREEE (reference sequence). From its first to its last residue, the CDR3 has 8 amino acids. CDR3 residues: CASSPGGV.

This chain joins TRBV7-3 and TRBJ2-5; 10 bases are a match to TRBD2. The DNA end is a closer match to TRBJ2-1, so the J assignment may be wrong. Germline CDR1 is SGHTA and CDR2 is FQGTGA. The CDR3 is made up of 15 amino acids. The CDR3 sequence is CASSVAGGNSDEQFF. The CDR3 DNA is TGTGCCAGCAGTGTAGCGGGGGGAAATTCTGATGAGCAGTTCTTC.

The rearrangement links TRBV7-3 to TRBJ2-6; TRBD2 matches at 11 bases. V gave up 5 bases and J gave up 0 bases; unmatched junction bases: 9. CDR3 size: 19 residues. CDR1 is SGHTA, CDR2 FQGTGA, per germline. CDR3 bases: TGTGCCAGCAGCCTAGCGGGGGGCGTGTCACTCTCTGGGGCCAACGTCCTGACTTTC. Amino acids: CASSLAGGVSLSGANVLTF.

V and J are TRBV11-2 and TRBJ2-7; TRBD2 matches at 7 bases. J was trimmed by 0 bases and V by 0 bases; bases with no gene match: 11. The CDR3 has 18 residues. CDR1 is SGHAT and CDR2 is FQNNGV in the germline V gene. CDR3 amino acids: CASSLDLLGLVDSYEQYF. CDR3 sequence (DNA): TGTGCCAGCAGCTTAGATCTCCTTGGACTAGTGGACTCCTACGAGCAGTACTTC.

CDR3 in DNA: TGTGCCAGCAGCGTAGGGTGGGGATCAGAGGGCTACGAGCAGTACTTC. It codes for CASSVGWGSEGYEQYF. V gene TRBV9 combines with J gene TRBJ2-7, with a weak D call TRBD2 (5 bases). Trimming pared 0 bases from V and 3 bases from J, leaving 16 bases between. CDR1 and CDR2 from the germline V gene are SGDLS and YYNGEE. This CDR3 region has 16 residues.

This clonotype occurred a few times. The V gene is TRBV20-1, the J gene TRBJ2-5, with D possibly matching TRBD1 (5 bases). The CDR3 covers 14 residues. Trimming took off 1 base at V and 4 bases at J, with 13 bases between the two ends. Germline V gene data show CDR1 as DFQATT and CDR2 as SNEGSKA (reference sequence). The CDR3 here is CSARGGPRGETQYF. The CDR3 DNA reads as TGCAGTGCTAGAGGAGGACCTAGGGGAGAGACCCAGTACTTC.

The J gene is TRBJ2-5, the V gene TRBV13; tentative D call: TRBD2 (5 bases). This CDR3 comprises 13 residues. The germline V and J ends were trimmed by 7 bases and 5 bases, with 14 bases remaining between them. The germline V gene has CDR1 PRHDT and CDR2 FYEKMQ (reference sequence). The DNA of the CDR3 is TGTGCCAGCACCTTTACTAGGTCGGAGACCCAGTACTTC. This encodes CASTFTRSETQYF.